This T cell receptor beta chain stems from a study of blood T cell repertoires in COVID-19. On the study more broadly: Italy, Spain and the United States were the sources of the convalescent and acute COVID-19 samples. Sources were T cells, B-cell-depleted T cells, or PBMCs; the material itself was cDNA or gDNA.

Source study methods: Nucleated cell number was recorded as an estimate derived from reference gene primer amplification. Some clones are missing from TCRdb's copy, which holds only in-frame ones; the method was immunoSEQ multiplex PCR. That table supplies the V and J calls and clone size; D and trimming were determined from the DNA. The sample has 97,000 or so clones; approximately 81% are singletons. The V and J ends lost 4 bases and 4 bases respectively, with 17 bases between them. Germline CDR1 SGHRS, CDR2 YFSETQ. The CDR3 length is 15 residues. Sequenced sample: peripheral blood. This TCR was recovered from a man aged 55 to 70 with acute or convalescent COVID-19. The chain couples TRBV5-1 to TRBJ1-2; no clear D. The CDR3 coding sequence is TGCGCCAGCAGCCCCGTGAGAGTCGCCTCCTATGGCTACACCTTC. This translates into CASSPVRVASYGYTF.